This T cell receptor (beta chain) was captured by sequencing in a study of radiation and T cells in renal cell carcinoma (dated by TCRdb to 2019 to 2021). For the wider study: The samples were obtained from a clinical trial, where primary renal cell carcinomas were treated with 15 Gy stereotactic body radiation therapy and then removed by nephrectomy 4 weeks afterward. In the approximately 53 samples combined, 4,016,671 unique CDR3 nucleotide sequences were found, encoding 2 million to 3 million unique CDR3 amino acid sequences. A total of approximately 53 samples underwent TCR beta sequencing, made up of some 26 tumors and roughly 27 peripheral blood samples.

Concerning this clone itself: Its antigen target is currently unknown. Per-nucleotide qualities are absent, and no much larger clonotype sits a single base away.

Following the manufacturer's recommendations, the immunoSEQ kit was used to generate TCR beta libraries from genomic DNA. To prepare the libraries, a first multiplex PCR with proprietary primers was run, followed by a second PCR that added unique barcodes, and a bead cleanup was done after each round. A kit-provided positive control reaction and a negative control reaction were included in every sample batch. The final libraries were assessed on an Agilent 4200 TapeStation D1000 ScreenTape, pooled by volume, and quantified by qPCR. Sequencing was performed on an Illumina NextSeq500 using a MidOutput 150-cycle cartridge, with 156 Read1 cycles, 15 Index1 cycles, and the kit custom primers. The pooled library was loaded at roughly 0.98 pM with an approximately 18% PhiX control spike-in. In the source study's methods: Vendor-processed data were analyzed in R, and a clonotype was defined as all T cells sharing the same CDR3 nucleotide sequence. In the clone abundance analyses, frequencies in each sample were normalized to that sample's 10,000 most abundant clones. Public T cell clones, which averaged fewer than five per sample, were removed prior to analysis. A difference in abundance of at least 32-fold between compartments was used to define tumor-enriched and baseline blood-enriched clonotypes. A beta-binomial differential abundance model was applied to find clonotypes that expanded or contracted between blood time points. Similarity between tumor and blood repertoires was quantified using the Baroni-Urbani and Buser coefficient, and groups were compared with two-tailed Wilcoxon tests in R. TCRdb mirrors the immuneACCESS table, restricted to in-frame sequences. Some clones are absent from its copies; in checked studies, under half trace to an unresolved V gene, and the reason for the others is unknown. The V and J calls and the clone size are those of that table, but D and trimming were determined from the DNA. Here the sample has around 160,000 clones; around 90% occur a single time. The ten largest clones represent roughly 4% of the sample.

The sample's time point label, in plain terms: baseline pretreatment blood. The intended sense of this specimen's treatment or condition label: 15 Gy SBRT to primary tumor, nephrectomy 4 weeks later. To follow tumor-enriched clonotypes, serial peripheral blood was collected from radiation-treated patients at baseline and at 2 weeks and 4 weeks after SBRT. Every patient had renal cell carcinoma of clear cell pathology. Genomic DNA for TCR sequencing was prepared using the QIAamp DNA Blood Mini Kit (Qiagen). The analyses included only samples that passed all quality control checks. The germline V gene gives CDR1 as MDHEN and CDR2 as SYDVKM. Relative to germline, V is 7 bases shorter and J is 3 bases shorter, with 19 bases between their ends. The CDR3 holds 15 amino acids from the cysteine to the phenylalanine. Only the CDR3 region is kept as DNA, spanning 45 bases read in frame from base 1. Broad study findings and their caveats: In blood, the top tumor clonotypes increased from baseline to 2 weeks after radiation and then shrank by 4 weeks, which suggests a temporary expansion of tumor-resident clones. Because pretreatment tumor biopsies were not available, the study could not determine whether clonotypes were already present within the tumor at baseline. Dynamics of the blood repertoire were not tracked past 4 weeks after treatment. The single-armed trial design could not address effects of radiation dose or scheduling on the TCR repertoire.

The chain couples TRBV28 to TRBJ2-7; TRBD1 is a weak D gene call, 6 bases matching. This specimen consisted of blood, obtained from a patient whose treatment included radiotherapy and nephrectomy. The sequence came from a woman aged 70-85 years with renal cell carcinoma. The CDR3: CASMKEGGESYEQYF. The DNA reads TGTGCCAGCATGAAGGAAGGGGGTGAAAGCTACGAGCAGTACTTC.